This TCR beta chain is drawn from a study of CD4+ T cells in melanoma. General study points: Reportedly, melanoma neoantigen-specific CD4+ T cells showed varied differentiation states. CD8+ T cell, macrophage and B cell function reportedly correlated with neoantigen-specific CD4+ T cells.

TCRdb's table, derived via immunoSEQ multiplex PCR, lists solely in-frame clones and lacks some. The table shows more than 110,000 clones, with 80% to 95% occurring only once. Germline values: CDR1 SNHLY, CDR2 FYNNEI. V was pared by 6 bases and J by 4 bases, with 7 bases between. CDR3 size: 11 residues. Remarks on this clone: The antigen is unknown.

The TCR was taken from a human donor with melanoma. V and J are TRBV2 and TRBJ2-7, with no clear D. The CDR3 sequence: CASRVYYEQYF. The CDR3 region has the DNA TGTGCCAGCAGGGTTTATTACGAGCAGTACTTC.